This T cell receptor beta chain stems from a study of T cells after yellow fever vaccination. Findings of the study overall: The presence of abundant clonotypes contaminating from the bulk population was possible in FACS-sorted repertoires. When the response was secondary, it was weaker but reached its peak faster, day 5 versus 15. Most clones from primary vaccination were detected again post-booster (around 95% CD4, 88% CD8).

The V gene end was trimmed by 1 base and the J gene end by 4 bases; junction bases not matched to a gene: 1. CDR3 length: 14 amino acids. Germline V lookup: CDR1 KGHDR, CDR2 SFDVKD. This clonotype occurred many times. Its antigen is not identified. A universal primer site and UMIs were added as TCR cDNA was made by 5'RACE template switching. TCRdb recomputed calls from the 5' RACE reads with MiXCR, one row per CDR3 protein. Of some 320,000 distinct CDR3 sequences in the sample, approximately 4.3% were seen once. The rearrangement joins TRBV24-1 to TRBJ2-3; 7 positions agree with TRBD2. The input for sequencing was PBMCs, taken 15 days after the yellow fever booster vaccination. The receptor comes from a man younger than 35 who received the YFV17D yellow fever vaccine. CDR3 sequence: CATSDFRGADTQYF. The CDR3 nucleotides read TGTGCCACCAGTGATTTCCGGGGGGCAGATACGCAGTATTTT.